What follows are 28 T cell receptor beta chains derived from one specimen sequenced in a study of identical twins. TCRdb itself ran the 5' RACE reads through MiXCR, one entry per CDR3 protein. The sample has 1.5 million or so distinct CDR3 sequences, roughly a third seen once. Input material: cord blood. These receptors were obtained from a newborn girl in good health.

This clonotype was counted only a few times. The CDR3 DNA reads TGTGCCAGCAGTTCCCTGATTAGCGGGAGGACCGTATACGAGCAGTACTTC. As protein: CASSSLISGRTVYEQYF. J is TRBJ2-7 and V is TRBV27; 10 bases are shared with TRBD2. CDR3 length equals 17 residues. Trimming removed 4 bases from V and 4 bases from J; junction bases left unmatched: 13. Germline lookup yields CDR1 MNHEY and CDR2 SMNVEV (reference sequence).

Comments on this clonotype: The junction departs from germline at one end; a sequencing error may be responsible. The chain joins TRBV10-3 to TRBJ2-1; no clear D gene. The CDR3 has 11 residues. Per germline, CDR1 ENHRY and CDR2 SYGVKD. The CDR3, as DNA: TGTACCATCGTTCATCTGGGCGAGCAGTTCTTC. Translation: CTIVHLGEQFF.

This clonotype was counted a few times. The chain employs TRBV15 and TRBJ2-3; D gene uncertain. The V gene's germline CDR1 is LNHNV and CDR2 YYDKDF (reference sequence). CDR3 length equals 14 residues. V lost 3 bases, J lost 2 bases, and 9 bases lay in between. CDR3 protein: CATSSSSDTDTQYF. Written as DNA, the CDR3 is TGTGCCACCAGCAGTTCTTCAGACACAGATACGCAGTATTTT.

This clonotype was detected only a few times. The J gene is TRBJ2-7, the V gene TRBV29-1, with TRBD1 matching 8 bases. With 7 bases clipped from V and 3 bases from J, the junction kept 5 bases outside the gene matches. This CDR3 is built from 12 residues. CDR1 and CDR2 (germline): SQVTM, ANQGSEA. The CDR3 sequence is CSGGQESYEQYF. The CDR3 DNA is TGCAGCGGGGGACAGGAGAGCTACGAGCAGTACTTC.

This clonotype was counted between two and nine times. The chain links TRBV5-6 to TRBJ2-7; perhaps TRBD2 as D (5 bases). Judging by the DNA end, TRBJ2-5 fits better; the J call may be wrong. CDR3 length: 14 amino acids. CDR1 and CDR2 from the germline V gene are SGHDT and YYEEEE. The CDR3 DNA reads TGTGCCAGCAGCTCCGGGGTACCGGTGGAGACCCAGTACTTC. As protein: CASSSGVPVETQYF.

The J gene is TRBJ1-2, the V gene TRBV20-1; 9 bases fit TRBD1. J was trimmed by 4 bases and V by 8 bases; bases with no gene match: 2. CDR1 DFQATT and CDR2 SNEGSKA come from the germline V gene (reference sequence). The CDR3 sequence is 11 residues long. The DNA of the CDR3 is TGCAGTCACAGGGGGCCCTATGGCTACACCTTC. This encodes CSHRGPYGYTF.

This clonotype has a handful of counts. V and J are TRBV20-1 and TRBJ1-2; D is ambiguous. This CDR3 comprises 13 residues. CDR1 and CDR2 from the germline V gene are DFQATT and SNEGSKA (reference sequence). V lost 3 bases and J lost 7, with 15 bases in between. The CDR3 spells CSASSSLPVGYTF. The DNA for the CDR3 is TGCAGTGCTAGTAGTTCCCTACCGGTTGGCTACACCTTC.

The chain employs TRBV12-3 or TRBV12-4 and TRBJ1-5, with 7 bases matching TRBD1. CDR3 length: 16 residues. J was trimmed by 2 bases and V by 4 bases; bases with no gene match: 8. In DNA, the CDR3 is TGTGCCAGCAGTTGGCAGGGGGAGGTAGGCAATCAGCCCCAGCATTTT. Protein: CASSWQGEVGNQPQHF.

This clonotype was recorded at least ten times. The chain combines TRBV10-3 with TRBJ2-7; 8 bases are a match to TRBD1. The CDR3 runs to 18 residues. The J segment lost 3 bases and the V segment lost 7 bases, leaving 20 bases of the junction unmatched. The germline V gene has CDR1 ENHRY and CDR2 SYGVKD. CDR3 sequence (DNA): TGTGCCATCAAGAACCCGGGACAGGAGTTGTTAGGGTTCTACGAGCAGTACTTC. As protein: CAIKNPGQELLGFYEQYF.

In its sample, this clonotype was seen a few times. The CDR3 sequence: CASSPDRPNEQFF. The CDR3 nucleotides read TGTGCCAGCAGTCCCGACAGGCCCAATGAGCAGTTCTTC. The rearrangement joins TRBV6-2 or TRBV6-3 to TRBJ2-1; D might be TRBD1 (6 bases). The germline CDR1 and CDR2 sequences are MNHEY and SVGEGT. Trimming shortened V by 5 bases and J by 6 bases, and 11 bases separated the two germline ends. The CDR3 has 13 residues.

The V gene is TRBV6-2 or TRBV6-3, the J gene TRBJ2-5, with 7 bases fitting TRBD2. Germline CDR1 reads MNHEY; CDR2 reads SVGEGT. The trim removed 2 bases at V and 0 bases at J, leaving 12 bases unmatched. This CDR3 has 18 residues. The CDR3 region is CASSYPGRGPIYQETQYF. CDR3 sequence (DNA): TGTGCCAGCAGTTACCCTGGGAGGGGCCCCATCTACCAAGAGACCCAGTACTTC.

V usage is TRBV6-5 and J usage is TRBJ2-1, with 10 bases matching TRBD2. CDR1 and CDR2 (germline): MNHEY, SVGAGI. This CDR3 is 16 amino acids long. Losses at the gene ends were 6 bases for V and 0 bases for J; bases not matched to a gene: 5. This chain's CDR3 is CASRALAGGSYNEQFF. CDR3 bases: TGTGCCAGCAGGGCATTAGCGGGAGGCTCCTACAATGAGCAGTTCTTC.

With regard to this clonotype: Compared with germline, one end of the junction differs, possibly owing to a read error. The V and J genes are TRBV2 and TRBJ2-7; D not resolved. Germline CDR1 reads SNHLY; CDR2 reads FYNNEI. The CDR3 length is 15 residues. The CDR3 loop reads CASREGLVGIYEQYF. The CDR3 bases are TGTGCCAGCAGAGAAGGCCTAGTTGGGATCTACGAGCAGTACTTC.

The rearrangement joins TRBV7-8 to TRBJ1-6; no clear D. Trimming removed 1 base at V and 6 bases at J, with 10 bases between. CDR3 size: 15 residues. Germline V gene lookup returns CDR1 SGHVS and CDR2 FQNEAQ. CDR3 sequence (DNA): TGTGCCAGCAGCTTAGGGTTGGTGGGTAATTCACCCCTCCACTTT. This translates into CASSLGLVGNSPLHF. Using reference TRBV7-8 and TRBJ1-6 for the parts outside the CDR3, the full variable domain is GAGVSQSPRYKVAKRGQDVALRCDPISGHVSLFWYQQALGQGPEFLTYFQNEAQLDKSGLPSDRFFAERPEGSVSTLKIQRTQQEDSAVYLCASSLGLVGNSPLHFGNGTRLTVT.

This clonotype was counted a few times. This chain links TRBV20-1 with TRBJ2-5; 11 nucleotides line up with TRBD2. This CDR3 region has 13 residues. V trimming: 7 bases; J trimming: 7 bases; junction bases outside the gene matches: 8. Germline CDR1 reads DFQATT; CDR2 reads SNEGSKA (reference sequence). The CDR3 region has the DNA TGCAGTGTCTCGACTAGCGGGGTAGGGACCCAGTACTTC. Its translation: CSVSTSGVGTQYF.

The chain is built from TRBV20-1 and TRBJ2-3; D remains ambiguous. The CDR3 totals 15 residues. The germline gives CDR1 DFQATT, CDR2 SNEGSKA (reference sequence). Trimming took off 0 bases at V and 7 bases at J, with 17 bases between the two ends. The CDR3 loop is CSARDRTGGVNTQYF. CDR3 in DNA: TGCAGTGCTAGAGATCGGACGGGCGGAGTGAATACGCAGTATTTT.

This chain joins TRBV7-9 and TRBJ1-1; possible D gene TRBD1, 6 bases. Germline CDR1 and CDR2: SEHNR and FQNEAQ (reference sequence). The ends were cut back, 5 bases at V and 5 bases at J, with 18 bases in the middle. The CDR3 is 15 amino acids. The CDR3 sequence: CASSLIVQGGTEAFF. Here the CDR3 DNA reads TGTGCCAGCAGCCTCATCGTACAGGGTGGGACTGAAGCTTTCTTT.

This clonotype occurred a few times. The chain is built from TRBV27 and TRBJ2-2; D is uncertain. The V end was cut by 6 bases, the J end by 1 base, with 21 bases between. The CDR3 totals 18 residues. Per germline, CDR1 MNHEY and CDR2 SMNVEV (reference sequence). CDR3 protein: CASSLRRDTRLNTGELFF. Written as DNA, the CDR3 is TGTGCCAGCAGCTTAAGACGAGACACGAGGTTGAACACCGGGGAGCTGTTTTTT.

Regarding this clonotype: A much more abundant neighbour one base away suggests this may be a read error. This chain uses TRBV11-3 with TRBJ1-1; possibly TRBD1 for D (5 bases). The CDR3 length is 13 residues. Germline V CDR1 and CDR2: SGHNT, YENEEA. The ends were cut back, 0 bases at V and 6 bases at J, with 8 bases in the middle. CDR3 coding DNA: TGTGCCAGCAGCTTAGACAGGGAATCTGAAGCTTTCTTT. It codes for CASSLDRESEAFF. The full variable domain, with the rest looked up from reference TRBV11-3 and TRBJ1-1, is EAGVVQSPRYKIIEKKQPVAFWCNPISGHNTLYWYLQNLGQGPELLIRYENEEAVDDSQLPKDRFSAERLKGVDSTLKIQPAELGDSAVYLCASSLDRESEAFFGQGTRLTVV.

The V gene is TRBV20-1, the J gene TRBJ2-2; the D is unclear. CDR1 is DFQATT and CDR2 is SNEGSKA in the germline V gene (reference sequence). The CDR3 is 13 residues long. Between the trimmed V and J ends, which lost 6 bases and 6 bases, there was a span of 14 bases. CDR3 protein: CSAPQIGSGELFF. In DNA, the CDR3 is TGCAGTGCCCCGCAAATAGGGTCCGGGGAGCTGTTTTTT.

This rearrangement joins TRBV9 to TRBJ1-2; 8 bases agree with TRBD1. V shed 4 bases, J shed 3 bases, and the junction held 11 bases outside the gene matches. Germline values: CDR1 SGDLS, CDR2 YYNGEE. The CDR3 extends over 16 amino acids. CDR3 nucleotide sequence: TGTGCCAGCAGCCCCAGCCGTGGACAGGGAGACTATGGCTACACCTTC. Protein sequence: CASSPSRGQGDYGYTF.

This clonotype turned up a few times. The CDR3 region is CASIKSGTSANNEQFF. The CDR3 nucleotides read TGTGCCAGCATTAAATCCGGGACTAGCGCAAACAATGAGCAGTTCTTC. The rearrangement joins TRBV2 to TRBJ2-1; TRBD2 matches 10 bases. This CDR3 is built from 16 residues. Germline CDR1 is SNHLY and CDR2 is FYNNEI. The V and J ends lost 7 bases and 5 bases, in that order; junction bases with no gene match: 11.

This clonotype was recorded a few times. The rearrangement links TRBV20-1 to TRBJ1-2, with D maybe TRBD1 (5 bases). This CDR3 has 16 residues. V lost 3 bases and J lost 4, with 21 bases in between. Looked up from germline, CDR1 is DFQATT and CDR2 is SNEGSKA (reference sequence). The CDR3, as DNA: TGCAGTGCTAGTTCCTATATCGACCTCACAGGCTATGGCTACACCTTC. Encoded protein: CSASSYIDLTGYGYTF.

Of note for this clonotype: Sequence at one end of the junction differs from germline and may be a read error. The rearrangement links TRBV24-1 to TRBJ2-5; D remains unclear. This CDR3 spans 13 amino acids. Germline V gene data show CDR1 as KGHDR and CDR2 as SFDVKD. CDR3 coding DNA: TGTGCCACCTGTGATTTGCTTCGAGAGACCCAGTACTTC. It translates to CATCDLLRETQYF.

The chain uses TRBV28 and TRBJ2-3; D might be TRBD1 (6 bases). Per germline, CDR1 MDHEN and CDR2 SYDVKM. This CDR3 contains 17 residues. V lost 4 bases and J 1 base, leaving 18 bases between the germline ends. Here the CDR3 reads CASSSPKQGTGTDTQYF. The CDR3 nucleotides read TGTGCCAGCAGTTCCCCAAAACAGGGTACCGGCACAGATACGCAGTATTTT.

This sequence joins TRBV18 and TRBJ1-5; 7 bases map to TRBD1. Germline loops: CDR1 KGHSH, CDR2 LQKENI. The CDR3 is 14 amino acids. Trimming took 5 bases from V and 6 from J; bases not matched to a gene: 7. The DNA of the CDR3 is TGTGCCAGCTCATCTACAGGGGTGGGTCAGCCCCAGCATTTT. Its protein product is CASSSTGVGQPQHF.

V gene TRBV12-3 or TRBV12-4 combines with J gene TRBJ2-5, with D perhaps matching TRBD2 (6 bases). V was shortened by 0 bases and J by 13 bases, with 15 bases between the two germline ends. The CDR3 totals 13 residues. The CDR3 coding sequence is TGTGCCAGCAGTTTAGCGCGGGGTTACGAGCGGTACTTC. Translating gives CASSLARGYERYF.

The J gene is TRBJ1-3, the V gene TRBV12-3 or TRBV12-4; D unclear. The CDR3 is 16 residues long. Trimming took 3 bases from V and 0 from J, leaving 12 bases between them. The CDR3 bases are TGTGCCAGCAGTTTGAAACTCCGGGACTCTGGAAACACCATATATTTT. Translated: CASSLKLRDSGNTIYF.